The entry below describes one TCR beta chain. The antigen is undetermined. Using immunoSEQ multiplex PCR, the repertoire was profiled, and TCRdb retains in-frame clones only, with some absent. Counted here are approximately 81,000 clones, approximately 85% occurring once; the ten biggest clones make up 2% to 2.5%. This sample is drawn from a study of a mutant IDH1 vaccine in newly diagnosed glioma. Looking at the study overall: Once 4-6 weeks had passed after radiotherapy alone, vaccination started, or it started with temozolomide cycles. Previous care, which was radiotherapy, temozolomide, or both, most often involved both.

Points from the study as a whole: Changes in the top peripheral T cell clonotypes seemingly had no bearing on pseudoprogression.

Time point meaning: week 23, last vaccination. Vaccination used 300 ug of mutant IDH1 20-mer peptide per dose, with topical imiquimod. The donor cohort comprised cases of new WHO grade 3 or 4 IDH1-mutant, ATRX-lost astrocytoma. CDR3 length: 12 residues. The ends were cut back, 2 bases at V and 6 bases at J, with 8 bases in the middle. Germline-derived CDR1 and CDR2 are MNHEY and SMNVEV (reference sequence). The chain recombines TRBV27 with TRBJ2-7; possibly TRBD2 for D (6 bases). The sample here was PBMCs, taken from a glioma patient whose treatment included an IDH1 peptide vaccine. This receptor was identified in a man younger than 40 with glioma. Some clones in this sample may be carry-over from other donors' samples. The DNA for the CDR3 is TGTGCCAGCAGTTTACAGGGAGGCGAGCAGTACTTC. This codes for CASSLQGGEQYF.